The 25 T cell receptor beta chains given below trace back to one sample, sequenced in a study of T cells after yellow fever vaccination. Each CDR3 protein is one row after TCRdb ran MiXCR on the 5' RACE reads. Of 450,000 to 550,000 distinct CDR3 sequences in the sample, 15% to 20% were seen once. Sequenced here: PBMCs, sampled 15 days after the yellow fever booster vaccination. Source of these receptors: a man younger than 40 who received the YFV17D yellow fever vaccine.

This clonotype has a handful of counts. The J gene is TRBJ2-7, the V gene TRBV11-2; D is undetermined. The germline V gene encodes CDR1 SGHAT and CDR2 FQNNGV. This CDR3 contains 14 residues. V gave up 3 bases and J gave up 3 bases, with 12 bases separating them. CDR3 amino acids: CASSLGQIYYEQYF. The CDR3 DNA follows: TGTGCCAGCAGCTTGGGCCAAATTTACTACGAGCAGTACTTC.

This clonotype was counted only a few times. V usage is TRBV14 and J usage is TRBJ2-7, with D unclear. Trimming removed 4 bases at V and 5 bases at J, with 9 bases between. In germline, CDR1 is SGHDN, CDR2 FVKESK. The CDR3 extends over 12 amino acids. CDR3 DNA sequence: TGTGCCAGCAGCCCCGGACCCAACGAGCAGTACTTC. This codes for CASSPGPNEQYF.

This clonotype came up a few times. The V call is TRBV6-5, the J call TRBJ2-3; possible D gene TRBD2, 5 bases. The CDR3 is 17 residues long. CDR1 MNHEY and CDR2 SVGAGI come from the germline V gene. V was shortened by 4 bases and J by 7 bases, with 24 bases between the two germline ends. CDR3 residues: CASSSLPGGLRSNTQYF. The CDR3, as DNA: TGTGCCAGCAGTTCCCTGCCGGGCGGGCTTCGTAGTAATACGCAGTATTTT.

The rearrangement uses TRBV18 and TRBJ2-3; the D gene is possibly TRBD2 (5 bases). V gave up 6 bases and J gave up 6 bases, with 16 bases separating them. Germline V gene data show CDR1 as KGHSH and CDR2 as LQKENI. The CDR3 is 14 amino acids. This CDR3 is CASSLGLSGDTQYF. DNA of the CDR3: TGTGCCAGCTCCCTCGGCTTAAGCGGCGATACGCAGTATTTT.

A remark on this clonotype: An end of the junction differs from the germline gene, which may be a read error. The CDR3 region is CASSPVGGTATQYF. The CDR3 nucleotides read TGTGCCAGCAGCCCAGTAGGAGGGACAGCTACGCAGTATTTT. The chain carries TRBV3-1 and TRBJ2-3; the D gene is possibly TRBD1 (7 bases). The germline CDR1 and CDR2 sequences are LGHDT and YNNKEL (reference sequence). CDR3 length: 14 amino acids.

V is TRBV6-6 and J is TRBJ1-4, with unresolved D. V dropped 2 bases and J dropped 8 bases, with 3 bases sitting between them. The CDR3 totals 11 residues. The germline V gene has CDR1 MNHNY and CDR2 SVGAGI (reference sequence). CDR3 region: CASSYEEKLFF. CDR3 sequence (DNA): TGTGCCAGCAGTTACGAGGAAAAACTGTTTTTT.

The gene calls are TRBV20-1 and TRBJ2-2, with D hard to call. The CDR3 is 12 amino acids. Trimming stripped 4 bases from V and 5 bases from J, with 8 bases between. The germline V gene has CDR1 DFQATT and CDR2 SNEGSKA (reference sequence). As DNA, the CDR3 is TGCAGTGCTATATTCCGGACCGGGGAGCTGTTTTTT. Amino acids: CSAIFRTGELFF.

This clonotype was detected a few times. J is TRBJ2-7 and V is TRBV20-1; the match to TRBD1 covers 7 bases. V shed 6 bases and J 3 bases; nucleotides not matched to a gene: 11. The CDR3 length is 14 residues. Germline values: CDR1 DFQATT, CDR2 SNEGSKA (reference sequence). CDR3 amino acids: CSASGQASRYEQYF. CDR3 DNA sequence: TGCAGTGCGAGTGGACAGGCAAGCCGCTACGAGCAGTACTTC.

The genes are TRBV5-1 and TRBJ2-1, with unresolved D. The CDR3 runs to 18 residues. The V gene's germline CDR1 is SGHRS and CDR2 YFSETQ. Trimming removed 0 bases at V and 1 base at J, with 17 bases between. The chain's CDR3 is CASSLGAATLLSYNEQFF. CDR3 nucleotide sequence: TGCGCCAGCAGCTTGGGGGCAGCGACCCTCTTATCCTACAATGAGCAGTTCTTC.

This clonotype turned up a few times. The rearrangement joins TRBV6-1 to TRBJ1-4; 9 bases fit TRBD1. Looked up from germline, CDR1 is MNHNS and CDR2 is SASEGT. This CDR3 region has 13 residues. The V gene end was trimmed by 10 bases and the J gene end by 6 bases; junction bases not matched to a gene: 6. The CDR3 region has the DNA TGTGCCACCGCCTGGGACAGGGATGAAAAACTGTTTTTT. Amino acid sequence: CATAWDRDEKLFF.

This clonotype was observed a few times. The rearrangement joins TRBV6-1 to TRBJ2-3, with 11 bases fitting TRBD2. CDR3 length: 18 residues. The junction had 11 bases not matched to a gene; V was cut back by 5 bases and J by 1 base. The germline V gene encodes CDR1 MNHNS and CDR2 SASEGT. The CDR3 reads CASSLISSGRSRTDTQYF. The CDR3 DNA is TGTGCCAGCAGTCTTATTTCTAGCGGGAGGTCTCGCACAGATACGCAGTATTTT.

This clonotype was seen more than once but under ten times. The gene calls are TRBV10-3 and TRBJ2-7; TRBD1 matches 7 bases. Trimming took 4 bases from V and 2 from J; bases not matched to a gene: 11. Germline CDR1 is ENHRY and CDR2 is SYGVKD. The CDR3 is 16 amino acids. CDR3 sequence reads: CAISGRPGQNTYEQYF. For the CDR3, the DNA is TGTGCCATCAGTGGCCGGCCGGGACAGAACACCTACGAGCAGTACTTC.

This clonotype has more than one count but fewer than ten. This chain links TRBV29-1 with TRBJ2-3; D is unresolved. Trimming pared 8 bases from V and 4 bases from J, leaving 16 bases between. The germline CDR1 and CDR2 sequences are SQVTM and ANQGSEA. The CDR3 is 13 residues long. The CDR3 is CSLVGSFSDTQYF. The DNA of the CDR3 is TGCAGCCTTGTGGGCAGTTTCTCAGATACGCAGTATTTT.

V usage is TRBV10-3 and J usage is TRBJ1-1, with a tentative D call TRBD1 (5 bases). Deletions cut 2 bases from V and 4 bases from J, with 14 bases between. The CDR3 contains 15 residues. Germline V gene lookup returns CDR1 ENHRY and CDR2 SYGVKD. As DNA, the CDR3 is TGTGCCATCAGTGAGGGGGACCAGATGGTCACTGAAGCTTTCTTT. It specifies CAISEGDQMVTEAFF.

A few counts support this clonotype. CDR3 protein: CASSFPSGGQETQYF. Here the CDR3 DNA reads TGTGCCAGCAGTTTTCCTAGCGGGGGCCAAGAGACCCAGTACTTC. The chain couples TRBV12-3 or TRBV12-4 to TRBJ2-5; 10 bases line up with TRBD2. With V trimmed by 3 bases and J by 1 base, 2 bases remained unmatched. The CDR3 is 15 residues long.

The CDR3 nucleotides read TGTGCCAGCAGCCACCAGACTTTTTATTACTTC. As protein: CASSHQTFYYF. This chain links TRBV6-1 with TRBJ2-4, with D unclear. The CDR3 has 11 residues. Between the trimmed V and J ends, which lost 6 bases and 16 bases, there was a span of 16 bases. Germline V gene data show CDR1 as MNHNS and CDR2 as SASEGT.

Regarding this clonotype: Relative to the germline gene, one junction end is altered; a read error may explain this. The rearrangement joins TRBV4-3 to TRBJ2-5; possibly TRBD1 for D (6 bases). The CDR3 sequence is 14 residues long. The germline V gene has CDR1 LGHNA and CDR2 YSLEER. The CDR3 sequence: CASSQDKGQGTQYF. In DNA, the CDR3 is TGCGCCAGCAGCCAAGATAAGGGACAAGGGACCCAGTACTTC.

This clonotype was recorded a few times. The chain couples TRBV12-3 or TRBV12-4 to TRBJ2-3; D ambiguous. CDR3 length equals 13 residues. The V and J ends lost 3 bases and 9 bases respectively, with 13 bases between them. The CDR3 is CASSFPVPVTQYF. Here the CDR3 DNA reads TGTGCCAGCAGTTTCCCCGTCCCTGTAACGCAGTATTTT.

This clonotype was counted between two and nine times. The chain links TRBV5-6 to TRBJ2-7; no reliable D call. CDR1 is SGHDT and CDR2 is YYEEEE in the germline V gene. V was clipped by 1 base and J by 5 bases, with 4 bases between them. The CDR3 runs to 11 residues. CDR3 region: CASSLNHEQYF. In DNA, the CDR3 is TGTGCCAGCAGCTTGAATCACGAGCAGTACTTC.

This rearrangement joins TRBV5-1 to TRBJ1-3, with D perhaps TRBD1 (6 bases). Trimming shortened V by 1 base and J by 2 bases, and 13 bases separated the two germline ends. CDR3 size: 16 residues. The germline V gene encodes CDR1 SGHRS and CDR2 YFSETQ. The chain's CDR3 is CASSLLTGSPGNTIYF. In DNA form, the CDR3 reads TGCGCCAGCAGCTTGCTAACAGGGTCTCCTGGAAACACCATATATTTT. The whole variable domain, remainder taken from reference TRBV5-1 and TRBJ1-3, is KAGVTQTPRYLIKTRGQQVTLSCSPISGHRSVSWYQQTPGQGLQFLFEYFSETQRNKGNFPGRFSGRQFSNSRSEMNVSTLELGDSALYLCASSLLTGSPGNTIYFGEGSWLTVV.

The chain has TRBV19 and TRBJ1-1; D possibly corresponds to TRBD1 (5 bases). Per germline, CDR1 LNHDA and CDR2 SQIVND (reference sequence). This CDR3 is built from 14 residues. V was pared by 3 bases and J by 0 bases, with 8 bases between. The DNA of the CDR3 is TGTGCCAGTAGTATGACAGTGATGAACACTGAAGCTTTCTTT. It codes for CASSMTVMNTEAFF.

The sample holds a few counts of this clonotype. V is TRBV20-1 and J is TRBJ2-5; a possible D gene is TRBD2 (5 bases). Per germline, CDR1 DFQATT and CDR2 SNEGSKA (reference sequence). Trimming stripped 6 bases from V and 4 bases from J, with 12 bases between. The CDR3 totals 12 residues. This CDR3 reads CSAVTTRETQYF. CDR3 DNA sequence: TGCAGTGCCGTGACTACTCGAGAGACCCAGTACTTC.

The CDR3 DNA reads TGTGCCTGGAGTGACACAGGGAATCAGCCCCAGCATTTT. Residues: CAWSDTGNQPQHF. This chain links TRBV30 with TRBJ1-5; possible D gene TRBD1, 6 bases. There are 13 residues in the CDR3. Germline assignment: CDR1 GTSNPN and CDR2 SVGIG (reference sequence). V was trimmed by 1 base and J by 4 bases, leaving 8 bases between them.

In this sample, this clonotype turned up a few times. V usage is TRBV7-2 and J usage is TRBJ1-2; D might be TRBD1 (6 bases). The ends were cut back, 5 bases at V and 2 bases at J, with 15 bases in the middle. In germline, CDR1 is SGHTA, CDR2 FQGNSA. The CDR3 runs 15 residues. CDR3 region: CASSLTGSENYGYTF. CDR3 DNA sequence: TGTGCCAGCAGCCTAACAGGGTCAGAGAACTATGGCTACACCTTC.

This clonotype was seen a few times. The CDR3 DNA sequence: TGTGCCAGCTCACAACTGATCGAGGACGAGCAGTACTTC. The encoded protein is CASSQLIEDEQYF. V usage is TRBV18 and J usage is TRBJ2-7; D not certain. Trimming removed 4 bases at V and 5 bases at J, with 12 bases between. CDR1 is KGHSH, CDR2 LQKENI, per germline. This CDR3 is built from 13 residues. Based on the CDR3 plus reference TRBV18 and TRBJ2-7, the full variable domain is NAGVMQNPRHLVRRRGQEARLRCSPMKGHSHVYWYRQLPEEGLKFMVYLQKENIIDESGMPKERFSAEFPKEGPSILRIQQVVRGDSAAYFCASSQLIEDEQYFGPGTRLTVT.